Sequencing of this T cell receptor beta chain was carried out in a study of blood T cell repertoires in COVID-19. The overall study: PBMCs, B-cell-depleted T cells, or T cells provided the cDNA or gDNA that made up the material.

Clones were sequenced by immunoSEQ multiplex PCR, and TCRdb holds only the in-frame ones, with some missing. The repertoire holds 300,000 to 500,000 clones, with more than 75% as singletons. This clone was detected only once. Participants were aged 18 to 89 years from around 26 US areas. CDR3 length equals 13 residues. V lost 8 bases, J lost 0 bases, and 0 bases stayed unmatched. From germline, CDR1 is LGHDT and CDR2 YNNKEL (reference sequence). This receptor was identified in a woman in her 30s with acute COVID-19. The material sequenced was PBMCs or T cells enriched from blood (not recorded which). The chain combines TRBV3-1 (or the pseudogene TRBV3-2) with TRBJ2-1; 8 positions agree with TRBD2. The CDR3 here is CASREGSYNEQFF. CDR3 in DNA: TGTGCCAGCCGGGAGGGCTCCTACAATGAGCAGTTCTTC.